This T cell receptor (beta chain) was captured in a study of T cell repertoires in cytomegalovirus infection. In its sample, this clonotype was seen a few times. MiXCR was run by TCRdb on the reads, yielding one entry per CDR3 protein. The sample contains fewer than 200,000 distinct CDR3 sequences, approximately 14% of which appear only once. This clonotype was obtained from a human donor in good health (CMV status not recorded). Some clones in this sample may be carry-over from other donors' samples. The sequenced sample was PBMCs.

The CDR3 sequence is CAISSGLGETQYF. DNA of the CDR3: TGTGCCATCAGCTCCGGACTAGGGGAGACCCAGTACTTC. The gene calls are TRBV10-3 and TRBJ2-5; 7 bases align to TRBD2. Trimming cost V 6 bases and J 5 bases; bases outside gene matches: 6. The CDR3 runs to 13 residues. CDR1 is ENHRY, CDR2 SYGVKD, per germline.